This TCR beta chain was recorded in a study of T-cell reconstitution after alpha-beta-depleted transplantation in children. The table lists this clonotype with a few counts. The target antigen is unknown. TCRbeta library preparation incorporated unique molecular identifiers. From the PCR reads, TCRdb called clonotypes with MiXCR, one entry per CDR3 protein. The table shows about 980,000 distinct CDR3 sequences, with 25% to 35% occurring only once. Trimming took off 1 base at V and 0 bases at J, with 7 bases between the two ends. In germline, CDR1 is LNHDA, CDR2 SQIVND (reference sequence). CDR3 length: 14 amino acids. Findings of the study overall: For some patients, TCRbeta diversity was high at day 60 because of recipient T cells and thymic progenitors that survived. Expanded clones from the graft, numbering several hundred, reportedly supplied alpha-beta T cells about two months after transplant. Once a year had passed after transplant, T-cell counts and diversity came mostly from newly produced T cells.

The chain couples TRBV19 to TRBJ2-7; perhaps TRBD2 as D (5 bases). This clonotype was sampled from a boy less than two years old who had a stem cell transplant for SCID, so the T cells may come from the graft donor. The sequences come from PBMCs, mostly from graft donor cells, collected 360 days after TCRalphabeta/CD19-depleted stem cell transplant. The CDR3 coding sequence is TGTGCCAGTAGTATAGGTGGAGGCTCCTACGAGCAGTACTTC. Its translation: CASSIGGGSYEQYF.